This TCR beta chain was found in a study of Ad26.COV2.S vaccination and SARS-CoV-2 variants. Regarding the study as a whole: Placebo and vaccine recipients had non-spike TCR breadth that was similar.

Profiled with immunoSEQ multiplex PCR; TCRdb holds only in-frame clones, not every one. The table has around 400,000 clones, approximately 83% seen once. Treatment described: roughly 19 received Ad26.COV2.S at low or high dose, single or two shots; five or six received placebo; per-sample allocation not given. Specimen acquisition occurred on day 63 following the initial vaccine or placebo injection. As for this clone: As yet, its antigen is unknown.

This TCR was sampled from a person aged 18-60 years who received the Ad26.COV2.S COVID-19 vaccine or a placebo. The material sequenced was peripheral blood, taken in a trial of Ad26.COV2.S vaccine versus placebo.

The CDR3 protein is CASSSYLRGDTEAFF. For the CDR3, the DNA is TGTGCCAGCTCATCTTACCTCAGGGGAGACACTGAAGCTTTCTTT. V usage is TRBV18 and J usage is TRBJ1-1, with D possibly matching TRBD1 (6 bases). V lost 5 bases, J lost 3 bases, and 16 bases lay in between. This CDR3 has 15 amino acids. From germline, CDR1 is KGHSH and CDR2 LQKENI.